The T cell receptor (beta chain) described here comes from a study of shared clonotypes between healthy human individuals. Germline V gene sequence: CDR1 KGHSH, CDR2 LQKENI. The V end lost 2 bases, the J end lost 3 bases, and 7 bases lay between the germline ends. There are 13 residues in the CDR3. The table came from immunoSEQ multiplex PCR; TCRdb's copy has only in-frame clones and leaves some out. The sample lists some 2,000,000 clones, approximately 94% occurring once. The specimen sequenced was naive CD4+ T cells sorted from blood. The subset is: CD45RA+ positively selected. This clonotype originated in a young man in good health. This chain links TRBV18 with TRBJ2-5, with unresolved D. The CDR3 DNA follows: TGTGCCAGCTCACCAATGGTGAAAGAGACCCAGTACTTC. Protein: CASSPMVKETQYF.